This TCR beta chain emerged from a study of blood T cell repertoires in COVID-19 (dated by TCRdb to 2020 to 2022). Regarding the study in general: The collaborator samples originated in the United States, Italy and Spain and spanned the acute and convalescent phases of COVID-19. The prospective study material was composed of cDNA or gDNA derived from T cells, B-cell-depleted T cells, or PBMCs. The dataset comprised deeply sampled blood TCRbeta repertoires from subjects exposed to, actively infected with, or recovered from COVID-19. A freely available public database, intended as a resource for researchers studying the immune response to SARS-CoV-2, is where the repertoires were released. The samples were drawn from the first 160 participants of the ongoing ImmuneRACE study and from over 950 subjects provided by 6 global collaborators. The sample metadata nearly always contained a de-identified subject ID, COVID-19 status, age in years and sex. Where available, HLA class I and class II types were obtained from metadata supplied by the sample provider rather than from assay-based typing.

Measured from the cysteine to the phenylalanine, the CDR3 is 15 residues long. The only DNA kept is the CDR3, 45 bases in frame from the first base. The junction carries 12 bases between V and J, which are trimmed by 4 bases and 2 bases respectively. The germline V gene gives CDR1 as KGHSH and CDR2 as LQKENI. A note on this clone: The specificity of this receptor is unknown. Qualities for individual bases were not recorded, and no much larger clone is one base off.

Collaborating institutions collected whole blood in K2EDTA tubes following their own protocols. For TCRbeta analysis, collaborators shipped samples as frozen whole blood, isolated PBMCs, or DNA extracted from either of those sample types. The study at large found these results: The quantity of clinical and demographic metadata differed by source and by participant and was supplied without curation.

The immunoSEQ Assay, a bias-controlled multiplex PCR, was used to amplify TCRbeta CDR3 regions from genomic DNA. On the study's bioinformatics: The number of nucleated cells in each sample was estimated from the amplification of reference gene primers within the assay. Sequence reads were collapsed and filtered to measure the absolute abundance of every unique TCRbeta CDR3 rearrangement. For each sample, productive Simpson clonality was calculated as the square root of Simpson's diversity index across productive rearrangements. TCRdb took this table from immuneACCESS and kept in-frame rearrangements with V and J called. Such tables lack part of the clones; where checked against another copy, unresolved V genes explain under half of the gap, and the rest is unexplained. V and J calls plus clone size are reproduced from that table; the DNA served to infer D and trimming. Across this sample there are about 73,000 clones, with 85% to 90% seen only once. The biggest ten clones account for about 9.2% of the sample.

The material sequenced was peripheral blood. The V and J genes are TRBV18 and TRBJ2-1, and TRBD1 may be the D gene, going by 6 matching bases. This clonotype originated in an elderly man with acute or convalescent COVID-19. In nucleotides, the sequence is TGTGCCAGCTCACGCACGGGACAAGCCTACAATGAGCAGTTCTTC. Its protein product is CASSRTGQAYNEQFF.